A single sample is the source of the 30 T cell receptor beta chains below, sequenced in a study of T cells after somatic rescue of genetic block (TCRdb year 2020). Libraries were built with the immunoSEQ multiplex PCR assay. Sourced from immuneACCESS, this table was stored by TCRdb with only in-frame sequences that have V and J called. A share of the clones is absent; for the studies checked, an unresolved V gene accounts for under half, and the remainder has no known explanation. The sample has around 50,000 clones on record, 90% to 97% of them singletons. Approximately 0.075% of the sample rests with the top ten. Material for sequencing was peripheral blood mononuclear cells (PBMCs). These receptors originate from a child younger than two.

The genes are TRBV7-8 and TRBJ2-7; tentative D call: TRBD2 (6 bases). CDR3 size: 14 residues. V was cut by 2 bases and J by 1 base, with 9 bases left in between. Germline V gene lookup returns CDR1 SGHVS and CDR2 FQNEAQ. The CDR3 DNA is TGTGCCAGCAGCTTAATAGCGGTTTCCTACGAGCAGTACTTC. Protein product: CASSLIAVSYEQYF.

This chain joins TRBV9 and TRBJ2-1; 14 bases line up with TRBD2. J was trimmed by 6 bases and V by 3 bases; bases with no gene match: 2. Germline values: CDR1 SGDLS, CDR2 YYNGEE. CDR3 length: 15 residues. The CDR3 DNA follows: TGTGCCAGCAGCGAGACTAGCGGGAGGGCCAATGAGCAGTTCTTC. Translated: CASSETSGRANEQFF.

The chain has TRBV30 and TRBJ2-2; 11 bases map to TRBD2. The germline gives CDR1 GTSNPN, CDR2 SVGIG (reference sequence). Losses at the gene ends were 2 bases for V and 4 bases for J; bases not matched to a gene: 3. The CDR3 is 15 amino acids. The CDR3, as DNA: TGTGCCTGGAGTTCCGGGACTAGCGGCACCGGGGAGCTGTTTTTT. Protein sequence: CAWSSGTSGTGELFF.

This chain links TRBV5-1 with TRBJ2-5, with 9 bases fitting TRBD2. J lost 0 bases, V lost 0 bases, and 6 bases had no gene match. This CDR3 has 17 amino acids. Germline CDR1 SGHRS, CDR2 YFSETQ. CDR3 sequence: CASSLEPSGGYQETQYF. The CDR3 DNA reads as TGCGCCAGCAGCTTGGAGCCGAGCGGGGGGTACCAAGAGACCCAGTACTTC.

This sequence joins TRBV29-1 and TRBJ2-5, with TRBD2 identical over 9 bases. In germline, CDR1 is SQVTM, CDR2 ANQGSEA. This CDR3 is built from 12 residues. The V segment lost 3 bases and the J segment 5 bases; nucleotides outside the gene matches: 1. The CDR3 protein is CSVESGRETQYF. The CDR3 coding sequence is TGCAGCGTTGAGAGCGGGAGGGAGACCCAGTACTTC.

This rearrangement joins TRBV4-3 to TRBJ2-6; no clear D gene. The CDR3 runs 16 residues. Germline CDR1 is LGHNA and CDR2 is YSLEER. Trimming removed 0 bases at V and 0 bases at J, with 6 bases between. This CDR3 reads CASSQEGPSGANVLTF. The CDR3 DNA follows: TGCGCCAGCAGCCAAGAAGGTCCCTCTGGGGCCAACGTCCTGACTTTC.

This clone was seen only once. The V gene is TRBV7-2, the J gene TRBJ2-1, with D perhaps matching TRBD1 (5 bases). Trimming left V 5 bases short and J 3 bases short, with 8 bases between. Looked up from germline, CDR1 is SGHTA and CDR2 is FQGNSA. CDR3 size: 13 residues. The CDR3 loop is CASSAGYYNEQFF. The CDR3 nucleotides read TGTGCCAGCAGCGCAGGGTACTACAATGAGCAGTTCTTC.

The chain is built from TRBV7-3 and TRBJ2-2; unclear D gene. The germline V and J ends were trimmed by 4 bases and 5 bases, with 8 bases remaining between them. The CDR3 is 13 residues long. Germline assignment: CDR1 SGHTA and CDR2 FQGTGA. The CDR3 here is CASSSANTGELFF. The DNA for the CDR3 is TGTGCCAGCAGCTCGGCCAATACCGGGGAGCTGTTTTTT.

V and J are TRBV19 and TRBJ2-1; 11 bases map to TRBD2. This CDR3 comprises 15 residues. Trimming removed 3 bases from V and 4 bases from J; junction bases left unmatched: 2. Germline CDR1 reads LNHDA; CDR2 reads SQIVND (reference sequence). The CDR3 DNA sequence: TGTGCCAGTAGTATGGGACTAGCGGATTACAATGAGCAGTTCTTC. It codes for CASSMGLADYNEQFF. Full variable domain (outside the CDR3, taken from reference TRBV19 and TRBJ2-1): DGGITQSPKYLFRKEGQNVTLSCEQNLNHDAMYWYRQDPGQGLRLIYYSQIVNDFQKGDIAEGYSVSREKKESFPLTVTSAQKNPTAFYLCASSMGLADYNEQFFGPGTRLTVL.

The chain employs TRBV9 and TRBJ2-1, with 10 bases fitting TRBD2. Germline V gives CDR1 SGDLS, CDR2 YYNGEE. The CDR3 totals 13 residues. The junction had 2 bases not matched to a gene; V was cut back by 6 bases and J by 5 bases. CDR3 sequence: CASIGLADNEQFF. In nucleotides, the CDR3 is TGTGCCAGCATTGGACTAGCGGACAATGAGCAGTTCTTC.

The CDR3 protein is CASSLSQETQYF. The CDR3 DNA is TGTGCCAGCAGTTTGAGCCAAGAGACCCAGTACTTC. The chain is built from TRBV28 and TRBJ2-5; no firm D call. V was cut by 3 bases and J by 1 base, with 3 bases left in between. This CDR3 contains 12 residues. The germline V gene has CDR1 MDHEN and CDR2 SYDVKM. Supplemented by reference TRBV28 and TRBJ2-5, the full variable domain reads DVKVTQSSRYLVKRTGEKVFLECVQDMDHENMFWYRQDPGLGLRLIYFSYDVKMKEKGDIPEGYSVSREKKERFSLILESASTNQTSMYLCASSLSQETQYFGPGTRLLVL.

This clone was seen only once. V is TRBV4-2 and J is TRBJ1-6; D remains unclear. CDR3 length: 16 residues. The V end lost 4 bases, the J end lost 1 base, and 11 bases lay between the germline ends. Germline CDR1 LGHNA, CDR2 YNFKEQ. CDR3 region: CASSREVKSYNSPLHF. The CDR3 DNA is TGTGCCAGCAGCCGCGAAGTGAAATCCTATAATTCACCCCTCCACTTT.

The rearrangement uses TRBV30 and TRBJ2-7, with TRBD1 matching 7 bases. Germline trimming cut 0 bases from V and 9 bases from J; bases unmatched to any gene: 11. Germline V gene data show CDR1 as GTSNPN and CDR2 as SVGIG (reference sequence). The CDR3 extends over 14 amino acids. In DNA, the CDR3 is TGTGCCTGGAGTGTGATAAGGGGGCTAAACGGGCAGTACTTC. It yields the protein CAWSVIRGLNGQYF.

The rearrangement joins TRBV2 to TRBJ2-2, with TRBD2 identical over 10 bases. This CDR3 is 15 amino acids long. CDR1 SNHLY and CDR2 FYNNEI come from the germline V gene. Losses at the gene ends were 3 bases for V and 5 bases for J; bases not matched to a gene: 3. CDR3 sequence reads: CASSELAGGTGELFF. DNA for the CDR3: TGTGCCAGCAGTGAGTTAGCGGGAGGAACCGGGGAGCTGTTTTTT.

The V call is TRBV6-5, the J call TRBJ2-1; D is ambiguous. Trimming cost V 2 bases and J 1 base, with 12 bases left between them. This CDR3 contains 16 residues. CDR1 is MNHEY, CDR2 SVGAGI, per germline. CDR3 DNA sequence: TGTGCCAGCAGTTACAATGTTCGCAGATCCTACAATGAGCAGTTCTTC. Translating it yields CASSYNVRRSYNEQFF.

This clone was seen a single time. J is TRBJ1-5 and V is TRBV13, with D hard to call. V lost 0 bases and J 1 base, leaving 4 bases between the germline ends. CDR3 size: 14 residues. Germline V gene lookup returns CDR1 PRHDT and CDR2 FYEKMQ (reference sequence). Here the CDR3 reads CASSLGGSNQPQHF. The CDR3 DNA reads as TGTGCCAGCAGCTTAGGGGGCAGCAATCAGCCCCAGCATTTT.

This clone showed up just once. The chain links TRBV4-3 to TRBJ1-1, with a tentative D call TRBD1 (5 bases). The CDR3 has 16 amino acids. The germline V gene encodes CDR1 LGHNA and CDR2 YSLEER. Trimming cost V 0 bases and J 1 base, with 12 bases left between them. CDR3 in amino acids: CASSQDLAGRNTEAFF. CDR3 DNA: TGCGCCAGCAGCCAAGATCTGGCAGGGAGGAACACTGAAGCTTTCTTT.

The chain uses TRBV13 and TRBJ2-1; 10 bases fit TRBD2. With 5 bases clipped from V and 10 bases from J, the junction kept 5 bases outside the gene matches. The CDR3 has 13 amino acids. CDR1 is PRHDT and CDR2 is FYEKMQ in the germline V gene (reference sequence). CDR3 sequence: CASSQRLAGEQFF. CDR3 coding DNA: TGTGCCAGCAGCCAAAGACTAGCGGGCGAGCAGTTCTTC.

The chain carries TRBV4-1 and TRBJ1-1, with 7 bases fitting TRBD1. The V gene end was trimmed by 0 bases and the J gene end by 4 bases; junction bases not matched to a gene: 5. The germline V gene encodes CDR1 MGHRA and CDR2 YSYEKL. CDR3 size: 15 residues. The chain's CDR3 is CASSQESPGGTEAFF. In nucleotides, the CDR3 is TGCGCCAGCAGCCAAGAATCGCCAGGGGGCACTGAAGCTTTCTTT.

The chain links TRBV7-2 to TRBJ1-5; D call uncertain. The CDR3 spans 14 residues. V lost 0 bases and J 5 bases, leaving 8 bases between the germline ends. Germline V gene lookup returns CDR1 SGHTA and CDR2 FQGNSA. The CDR3 bases are TGTGCCAGCAGCTTAGCGGGATCGCATCAGCCCCAGCATTTT. This sequence encodes CASSLAGSHQPQHF.

This clone has only one observation. The rearrangement uses TRBV4-1 and TRBJ1-2; D perhaps matches TRBD1 (5 bases). This CDR3 spans 14 amino acids. V lost 0 bases, J lost 8 bases, and 13 bases lay in between. Per germline, CDR1 MGHRA and CDR2 YSYEKL. In DNA, the CDR3 is TGCGCCAGCAGCCAAGATAGAGGCAGGGAAGGCTACACCTTC. Encoded protein: CASSQDRGREGYTF.

The chain employs TRBV7-6 and TRBJ2-7; TRBD2 agrees at 9 bases. Per germline, CDR1 SGHVS and CDR2 FNYEAQ. The CDR3 totals 14 residues. V was pared by 1 base and J by 4 bases, with 2 bases of the junction left unmatched. The CDR3 here is CASSLGAGGYEQYF. The CDR3 nucleotides read TGTGCCAGCAGCTTAGGAGCGGGAGGTTACGAGCAGTACTTC.

The chain recombines TRBV5-1 with TRBJ2-3, with D possibly being TRBD1 (5 bases). V was clipped by 0 bases and J by 4 bases, with 6 bases between them. This CDR3 is 13 amino acids long. Per the germline V gene, CDR1 is SGHRS and CDR2 is YFSETQ. CDR3 nucleotide sequence: TGCGCCAGCAGCTTGGCCAGGGCAGATACGCAGTATTTT. Protein: CASSLARADTQYF.

The V and J genes are TRBV27 and TRBJ2-7; 14 bases are a match to TRBD2. Losses at the gene ends were 2 bases for V and 6 bases for J; bases not matched to a gene: 3. Looked up from germline, CDR1 is MNHEY and CDR2 is SMNVEV (reference sequence). The CDR3 runs to 15 residues. DNA for the CDR3: TGTGCCAGCAGTTTACAGACTAGCGGGAGGGCCGAGCAGTACTTC. It is translated as CASSLQTSGRAEQYF.

The V and J genes are TRBV7-9 and TRBJ2-1; TRBD1 aligns across 8 bases. Germline CDR1 and CDR2: SEHNR and FQNEAQ (reference sequence). The CDR3 covers 14 residues. J was trimmed by 7 bases and V by 3 bases; bases with no gene match: 5. Written as DNA, the CDR3 is TGTGCCAGCAGCTTCGAGCGGACAGGGAATGAGCAGTTCTTC. Translated: CASSFERTGNEQFF.

The count of this clone is one. The chain has TRBV9 and TRBJ2-3, with TRBD2 identical over 7 bases. Germline trimming cut 0 bases from V and 5 bases from J; bases unmatched to any gene: 6. Germline V CDR1 and CDR2: SGDLS, YYNGEE. This CDR3 is built from 15 residues. Here the CDR3 DNA reads TGTGCCAGCAGCGTAGTGGCGGGAGAGGGAGATACGCAGTATTTT. The encoded protein is CASSVVAGEGDTQYF.

This clone was seen once. The chain joins TRBV6-1 to TRBJ2-7; 8 bases agree with TRBD2. With V trimmed by 4 bases and J by 6 bases, 8 bases remained unmatched. The CDR3 runs 14 residues. Germline lookup yields CDR1 MNHNS and CDR2 SASEGT. CDR3 loop: CASSARLAISEQYF. The CDR3 DNA reads TGTGCCAGCAGTGCCCGACTAGCGATAAGCGAGCAGTACTTC.

A single count supports this clone. This chain connects TRBV28 to TRBJ1-1; D ambiguous. Deletions cut 5 bases from V and 7 bases from J, with 17 bases between. Germline-derived CDR1 and CDR2 are MDHEN and SYDVKM. This CDR3 contains 14 residues. The CDR3 spells CASSPSWDWGEAFF. DNA of the CDR3: TGTGCCAGCAGTCCATCATGGGATTGGGGTGAAGCTTTCTTT.

The rearrangement links TRBV11-2 to TRBJ2-1, with 9 bases lining up with TRBD2. From germline, CDR1 is SGHAT and CDR2 FQNNGV. This CDR3 is built from 17 residues. The V segment lost 0 bases and the J segment 4 bases; nucleotides outside the gene matches: 7. The DNA of the CDR3 is TGTGCCAGCAGCTTAGATTACGTAGCGGGAGTTTACAATGAGCAGTTCTTC. It codes for CASSLDYVAGVYNEQFF. The whole variable domain, filled in from reference TRBV11-2 and TRBJ2-1, reads EAGVAQSPRYKIIEKRQSVAFWCNPISGHATLYWYQQILGQGPKLLIQFQNNGVVDDSQLPKDRFSAERLKGVDSTLKIQPAKLEDSAVYLCASSLDYVAGVYNEQFFGPGTRLTVL.

The V and J genes are TRBV28 and TRBJ2-3; D gene unclear. The CDR3 length is 12 residues. Germline CDR1 and CDR2: MDHEN and SYDVKM. Deletions cut 4 bases from V and 4 bases from J, with 6 bases between. The CDR3 nucleotides are TGTGCCAGCAGTTCCCGTGCAGATACGCAGTATTTT. Protein sequence: CASSSRADTQYF.